In its sample, the clone carrying this T cell receptor beta chain was seen a few times. Antigen unknown. The source of the sample is a study of T cell responses to AZD1222 COVID-19 vaccine. TCRdb keeps only in-frame clones here, not all; method: immunoSEQ multiplex PCR. The table has approximately 120,000 clones, 90% seen once; the top ten hold just over 7%. Study-wide results and limits: The reported proportion of spike-specific TCRs targeting unmutated variant regions was nearly half. A mostly white British donor set with more females was recruited, and clonal diversity was possibly underestimated.

The clonotype was recovered from an adult in good health. The sequences come from peripheral blood, collected on day 0 of AZD1222 vaccination.

The CDR3 nucleotides are TGTGCCAGCTCACCAGACCTGCGGGAAGCTTTCTTT. It is translated as CASSPDLREAFF. J is TRBJ1-1 and V is TRBV18; D is undetermined. The CDR3 has 12 residues. The V end lost 2 bases, the J end lost 8 bases, and 9 bases lay between the germline ends. Looked up from germline, CDR1 is KGHSH and CDR2 is LQKENI.